The 23 T cell receptor beta chains in this list originate from one sample, sequenced in a study of T cells after yellow fever vaccination. MiXCR, run by TCRdb on the 5' RACE reads, gives a single entry per CDR3 protein. This table holds under 300,000 distinct CDR3 sequences, 6.9% found once. Sample: CD4+ T cells sorted from PBMCs, taken 15 days after the yellow fever booster vaccination. The receptors derive from a man aged 30 to 39 who received the YFV17D yellow fever vaccine.

This clonotype came up many times. The chain is built from TRBV28 and TRBJ2-7, with D possibly matching TRBD1 (6 bases). The CDR3 loop spans 15 amino acids. The V gene lost 5 bases and the J gene lost 2 bases, with 16 bases spanning the gap. Germline V gene lookup returns CDR1 MDHEN and CDR2 SYDVKM. The CDR3 nucleotides are TGTGCCAGCAGTGCCGCATCGGACAGAGCCTACGAGCAGTACTTC. It encodes CASSAASDRAYEQYF.

In this sample, this clonotype turned up many times. The rearrangement uses TRBV9 and TRBJ2-5; TRBD1 or TRBD2 may be the D gene (5 bases each). There are 14 residues in the CDR3. Germline loops: CDR1 SGDLS, CDR2 YYNGEE. V was shortened by 3 bases and J by 2 bases, with 11 bases between the two germline ends. DNA of the CDR3: TGTGCCAGCAGCGCGGGGCGAGGACAAGAGACCCAGTACTTC. Encoded protein: CASSAGRGQETQYF.

The table lists this clonotype with a few counts. The chain has TRBV7-2 and TRBJ2-1; TRBD2 matches 11 bases. Germline CDR1 reads SGHTA; CDR2 reads FQGNSA. The ends lost 4 bases at V and 9 bases at J; junction bases unmatched: 2. The CDR3 contains 13 residues. CDR3 protein: CASSSLAGGEQFF. The CDR3, as DNA: TGTGCCAGCAGCTCCCTAGCGGGAGGTGAGCAGTTCTTC.

The chain combines TRBV12-3 or TRBV12-4 with TRBJ2-7; 7 bases are a match to TRBD1. V lost 4 bases, J lost 1 base, and 4 bases stayed unmatched. The CDR3 contains 14 residues. The CDR3 sequence is CASSWQDRSYEQYF. CDR3 DNA sequence: TGTGCCAGCAGTTGGCAGGACAGGTCCTACGAGCAGTACTTC.

This clonotype has a handful of counts. The CDR3: CASSLGGQGYNEQFF. CDR3 sequence (DNA): TGTGCCAGCAGTTTAGGTGGACAAGGGTACAATGAGCAGTTCTTC. The chain is built from TRBV12-3 or TRBV12-4 and TRBJ2-1; the D gene is possibly TRBD1 (5 bases). The CDR3 is made up of 15 amino acids. V lost 1 base to trimming and J lost 4 bases, with 11 bases between them.

The chain is built from TRBV7-6 and TRBJ1-1; no clear D gene. Germline V gene sequence: CDR1 SGHVS, CDR2 FNYEAQ. V shed 1 base and J shed 1 base, with 7 bases lying between them. This CDR3 is 14 amino acids long. The CDR3 bases are TGTGCCAGCAGCTTAGTTCAAAGGAACACTGAAGCTTTCTTT. Protein sequence: CASSLVQRNTEAFF.

This clonotype was counted between two and nine times. The genes are TRBV4-2 and TRBJ2-2, with D hard to call. In germline, CDR1 is LGHNA, CDR2 YNFKEQ. Trimming took off 0 bases at V and 5 bases at J, with 7 bases between the two ends. The CDR3 contains 14 residues. The CDR3, as DNA: TGTGCCAGCAGCCAAGATACCTTTACCGGGGAGCTGTTTTTT. Translation: CASSQDTFTGELFF.

The table lists this clonotype with many counts. Germline is not matched at one junction end, which may reflect a read error. The rearrangement links TRBV7-7 to TRBJ2-7; TRBD2 aligns across 10 bases. The CDR3 loop spans 17 amino acids. The germline V gene has CDR1 SSHAT and CDR2 FNYEAQ (reference sequence). Here the CDR3 DNA reads TGTGCTAGCACCCAATACCGAAGGGGACTAGCGTCTCTGGGGCAGTACTTC. Translation: CASTQYRRGLASLGQYF.

This clonotype was counted at least ten times. This rearrangement joins TRBV6-4 to TRBJ2-1; 9 bases are shared with TRBD2. Trimming removed 5 bases from V and 4 bases from J; junction bases left unmatched: 9. This CDR3 is 16 amino acids long. Looked up from germline, CDR1 is MRHNA and CDR2 is SNTAGT. The CDR3 DNA is TGTGCCAGCAGTAATATAGCGGGAGATAATTACAATGAGCAGTTCTTC. Encoded protein: CASSNIAGDNYNEQFF.

This clonotype was seen repeatedly, ten times or more. This chain uses TRBV21-1 with TRBJ2-4; TRBD1, the table's D call, lacks a check against the DNA. TRBV21-1 is listed as a pseudogene. The length of the CDR3 is 15 residues. This CDR3 reads CASSARGPAKNIQYF. The CDR3 DNA reads TGTGCCAGCAGCGCCAGGGGGCCAGCCAAAAACATTCAGTACTTC.

This clonotype was observed a few times. The chain links TRBV6-5 to TRBJ1-5; possibly TRBD1 for D (6 bases). The V end lost 3 bases, the J end lost 11 bases, and 17 bases lay between the germline ends. The CDR3 runs to 14 residues. CDR1 and CDR2 from the germline V gene are MNHEY and SVGAGI. CDR3 nucleotide sequence: TGTGCCAGCAGTTATCAGGGGACGACCCAGGCCCAGCATTTT. It is translated as CASSYQGTTQAQHF.

The sample holds many counts of this clonotype. This rearrangement joins TRBV7-9 to TRBJ2-5; weak D call: TRBD1 (5 bases). The V and J ends lost 4 bases and 4 bases respectively, with 7 bases between them. CDR3 length: 12 residues. The V gene's germline CDR1 is SEHNR and CDR2 FQNEAQ (reference sequence). The CDR3 loop reads CASSSGLETQYF. CDR3 bases: TGTGCCAGCAGCTCAGGGTTAGAGACCCAGTACTTC.

This clonotype was counted between two and nine times. The rearrangement joins TRBV7-2 to TRBJ2-7; D is unclear. V was shortened by 5 bases and J by 4 bases, with 15 bases between the two germline ends. This CDR3 region has 14 residues. Germline V lookup: CDR1 SGHTA, CDR2 FQGNSA. This CDR3 is CASSPRATKYEQYF. CDR3 DNA: TGTGCCAGCAGCCCCCGCGCGACGAAGTACGAGCAGTACTTC.

This clonotype was seen more than once but under ten times. The J gene is TRBJ2-7, the V gene TRBV20-1; TRBD1 agrees at 7 bases. This CDR3 spans 14 amino acids. Germline V gene sequence: CDR1 DFQATT, CDR2 SNEGSKA (reference sequence). Unmatched junction bases numbered 7, after V lost 3 bases and J lost 2 bases. CDR3 protein: CSASPTGVAYEQYF. The CDR3 nucleotides read TGCAGTGCTAGTCCAACAGGGGTCGCCTACGAGCAGTACTTC.

This clonotype has more than one count but fewer than ten. This chain joins TRBV7-6 and TRBJ2-1; D ambiguous. Germline V lookup: CDR1 SGHVS, CDR2 FNYEAQ. The CDR3 length is 15 residues. Trimming cost V 1 base and J 7 bases, with 14 bases left between them. CDR3 sequence reads: CASSLGPFRGNEQFF. DNA for the CDR3: TGTGCCAGCAGCTTAGGCCCTTTCCGAGGAAATGAGCAGTTCTTC.

The chain couples TRBV5-6 to TRBJ1-2; a weak D match, TRBD1 (5 bases). Germline assignment: CDR1 SGHDT and CDR2 YYEEEE. The germline V and J ends were trimmed by 0 bases and 4 bases, with 10 bases remaining between them. The CDR3 is 14 residues long. CDR3 in DNA: TGTGCCAGCAGCTTGGGACAGCAGAGCTATGGCTACACCTTC. Protein product: CASSLGQQSYGYTF.

This clonotype was counted at least ten times. CDR3: CASSSRLAYEQYF. The DNA for the CDR3 is TGCGCCAGCAGCTCGAGACTGGCCTACGAGCAGTACTTC. The rearrangement joins TRBV5-1 to TRBJ2-7, with D unclear. The CDR3 is 13 amino acids. The ends were cut back, 3 bases at V and 2 bases at J, with 9 bases in the middle. CDR1 and CDR2 (germline): SGHRS, YFSETQ. The full variable domain, its missing parts supplied by reference TRBV5-1 and TRBJ2-7, is KAGVTQTPRYLIKTRGQQVTLSCSPISGHRSVSWYQQTPGQGLQFLFEYFSETQRNKGNFPGRFSGRQFSNSRSEMNVSTLELGDSALYLCASSSRLAYEQYFGPGTRLTVT.

Comments on this clonotype: Sequence at one end of the junction differs from germline and may be a read error. The chain recombines TRBV7-8 with TRBJ2-1; D is uncertain. From germline, CDR1 is SGHVS and CDR2 FQNEAQ. This CDR3 has 15 residues. The CDR3 DNA follows: TGTGCCAGCAGCTTAAGCCCACTACGGTACATTGAGCAGTTCTTC. It yields the protein CASSLSPLRYIEQFF. Variable domain in full (rest from reference TRBV7-8 and TRBJ2-1): GAGVSQSPRYKVAKRGQDVALRCDPISGHVSLFWYQQALGQGPEFLTYFQNEAQLDKSGLPSDRFFAERPEGSVSTLKIQRTQQEDSAVYLCASSLSPLRYIEQFFGPGTRLTVL.

In its sample, this clonotype was seen many times. The V call is TRBV5-4, the J call TRBJ2-5; D is ambiguous. Trimming took 6 bases from V and 2 from J, leaving 14 bases between them. Per the germline V gene, CDR1 is SGHNT and CDR2 is YYREEE (reference sequence). This CDR3 contains 14 residues. The CDR3 spells CASNMGGPQETQYF. The CDR3 nucleotides are TGTGCCAGCAATATGGGCGGACCTCAAGAGACCCAGTACTTC.

In its sample, this clonotype was seen a few times. The chain has TRBV29-1 and TRBJ1-2; D not certain. V lost 4 bases and J lost 4, with 13 bases in between. The CDR3 loop spans 13 amino acids. Germline V CDR1 and CDR2: SQVTM, ANQGSEA. For the CDR3, the DNA is TGCAGCGTTGCGCCCGAAATCGGCTATGGCTACACCTTC. It specifies CSVAPEIGYGYTF.

This clonotype has a handful of counts. The chain has TRBV2 and TRBJ1-3; no clear D gene. V gave up 6 bases and J gave up 4 bases, with 10 bases separating them. Per germline, CDR1 SNHLY and CDR2 FYNNEI. The CDR3 covers 13 residues. The CDR3 spells CASSGGFGNTIYF. In DNA, the CDR3 is TGTGCCAGCAGCGGTGGGTTCGGAAACACCATATATTTT.

The chain is built from TRBV6-2 or TRBV6-3 and TRBJ2-6; D call uncertain. The V gene's germline CDR1 is MNHEY and CDR2 SVGEGT. The CDR3 is 14 residues long. V gave up 8 bases and J gave up 1 base, with 9 bases separating them. The CDR3 DNA follows: TGTGCCAGCGACCCAGGTTCTGGGGCCAACGTCCTGACTTTC. It translates to CASDPGSGANVLTF.

This clonotype showed up just a few times. The rearrangement uses TRBV5-1 and TRBJ2-1; 9 bases line up with TRBD2. The length of the CDR3 is 18 residues. The J segment lost 4 bases and the V segment lost 0 bases, leaving 11 bases of the junction unmatched. Germline assignment: CDR1 SGHRS and CDR2 YFSETQ. The CDR3 coding sequence is TGCGCCAGCAGCTTGGCTCGGTTTAGCGGGAGTGGGTACAATGAGCAGTTCTTC. It encodes CASSLARFSGSGYNEQFF.